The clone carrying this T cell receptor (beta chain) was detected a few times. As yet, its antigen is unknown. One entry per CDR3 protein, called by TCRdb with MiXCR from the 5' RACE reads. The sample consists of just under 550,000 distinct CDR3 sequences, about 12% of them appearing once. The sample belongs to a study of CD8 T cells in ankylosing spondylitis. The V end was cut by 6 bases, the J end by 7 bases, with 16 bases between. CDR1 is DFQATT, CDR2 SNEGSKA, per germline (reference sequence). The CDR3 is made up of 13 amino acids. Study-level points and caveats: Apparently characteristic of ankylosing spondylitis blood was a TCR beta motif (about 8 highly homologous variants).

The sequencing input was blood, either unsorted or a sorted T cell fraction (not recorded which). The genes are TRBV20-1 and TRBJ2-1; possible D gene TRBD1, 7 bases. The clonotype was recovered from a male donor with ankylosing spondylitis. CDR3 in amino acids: CSAPGGLGNEQFF. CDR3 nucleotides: TGCAGTGCCCCAGGGGGGTTGGGGAATGAGCAGTTCTTC.